The TCR beta chain under discussion was sequenced for a study of T cells in Graves' hyperthyroidism and ophthalmopathy. Study-level background: Peripheral blood was secured at the point of initial diagnosis, before any treatment. Study results and limitations: Most thyroid clonotypes expanded above 0.001 were also detected in blood.

Absent ophthalmopathy progression within 18 months defined stable Graves' hyperthyroidism. This clonotype was recorded many times. Its target is not known. Researchers took RNA transcripts and amplified the TCR beta CDR3 regions from them. Using the HTBI primer set, a first-round RT-PCR was run on the TCR CDR3. Each CDR3 protein is one row after TCRdb ran MiXCR on the multiplex PCR reads. The sample lists about 570,000 distinct CDR3 sequences; approximately 15% were seen once. Trimming removed 5 bases from V and 1 base from J, with 11 bases in between. The CDR3 runs to 14 residues. Per germline, CDR1 SGHTA and CDR2 FQGTGA.

The TCR comes from a woman between 35 and 50 years old with Graves' hyperthyroidism. V is TRBV7-3 and J is TRBJ1-1, with D possibly being TRBD1 (5 bases). The sequencing input was blood. The CDR3 DNA follows: TGTGCCAGCAGCCCGGGCGGACAGAACACTGAAGCTTTCTTT. Its protein is CASSPGGQNTEAFF.